This paragraph covers one T cell receptor beta chain sequence. The antigen is undetermined. The sample is drawn from a study of CD8 T cells in ankylosing spondylitis. Study-wide findings and caveats: Reportedly, matched ankylosing spondylitis synovial fluid was significantly enriched for disease-linked clones. CD8+ cells made up the disease-linked clones, which were relatively rare in peripheral blood.

MiXCR, applied by TCRdb to the 5' RACE reads, yields one record per CDR3 protein. The table lists approximately 150,000 distinct CDR3 sequences, 25% to 35% of them singletons, with 6% in the top ten. Input material: synovial fluid, either unsorted or a sorted T cell fraction (not recorded which). The clonotype originates from a male donor with ankylosing spondylitis.

The CDR3 protein is CSANSYRAETQYF. For the CDR3, the DNA is TGCAGTGCCAACTCCTACCGGGCGGAGACCCAGTACTTC. The J gene is TRBJ2-5, the V gene TRBV20-1; D not resolved. Trimming pared 6 bases from V and 5 bases from J, leaving 16 bases between. Germline CDR1 is DFQATT and CDR2 is SNEGSKA (reference sequence). The CDR3 runs 13 residues.